These 31 T cell receptor beta chains originate from one sample sequenced in a study of glioma-infiltrating T cells. Using RNA template, CDR3s of TCR alpha and beta were amplified with iRepertoire arm-PCR. MiXCR, applied by TCRdb to the multiplex PCR reads, yields one record per CDR3 protein. Of roughly 100,000 distinct CDR3 sequences listed, roughly 39% were seen once; the top ten hold about two fifths. Sequencing was carried out using glioma tissue, nonneoplastic brain tissue, or PBMCs (not recorded which). Every receptor here comes from a human donor with low-grade glioma or glioblastoma, undergoing nonglioma brain surgery, or in good health (not recorded which).

Comment on this clonotype: With a much larger clone just one base away, this may be a read error. This chain links TRBV9 with TRBJ2-3, with 9 nucleotides matching TRBD2. Germline V gene sequence: CDR1 SGDLS, CDR2 YYNGEE. The length of the CDR3 is 15 residues. The DNA of the CDR3 is TGTGCCAGCAACAGGCTAGCGGGGAATACAGATACGCGGTATTTT. Encoded protein: CASNRLAGNTDTRYF.

This sequence joins TRBV6-1 and TRBJ1-5, with 11 bases fitting TRBD1. Unmatched junction bases numbered 7, after V lost 4 bases and J lost 5 bases. The CDR3 length is 16 residues. Germline assignment: CDR1 MNHNS and CDR2 SASEGT. CDR3 sequence reads: CASSAPGQGEYQPQHF. The CDR3 nucleotides are TGTGCCAGCAGTGCACCGGGACAGGGGGAGTATCAGCCCCAGCATTTT.

This clonotype was counted at least ten times. Without the conserved terminal phenylalanine or tryptophan, this CDR3 likely stems from a read error. The chain recombines TRBV2 with TRBJ1-5; D may be TRBD1 (6 bases). This CDR3 comprises 15 residues. V lost 5 bases and J lost 7, with 18 bases in between. The germline gives CDR1 SNHLY, CDR2 FYNNEI. The CDR3 DNA is TGTGCCAGCAGTCCGGCCCAGGGGAAGGGGCAGCCCCAGCATTGT. Protein sequence: CASSPAQGKGQPQHC.

Points on this clonotype: A read error is possible here, since a much larger clone lies one base away. This chain connects TRBV19 to TRBJ1-2, with a tentative D call TRBD1 (6 bases). V lost 3 bases and J 4 bases, leaving 15 bases between the germline ends. The germline V gene encodes CDR1 LNHDA and CDR2 SQIVND (reference sequence). The CDR3 runs to 15 residues. The CDR3 region is CASSIKLAGAYGYTF. The CDR3 nucleotides read TGTGCCAGTAGTATTAAGCTGGCAGGGGCCTATGGCTACACCTTC.

This clonotype has ten or more counts. The chain employs TRBV20-1 and TRBJ1-1; tentatively, D is TRBD1 (6 bases). CDR3 size: 14 residues. The germline CDR1 and CDR2 sequences are DFQATT and SNEGSKA (reference sequence). Between the trimmed V and J ends, which lost 3 bases and 3 bases, there was a span of 14 bases. Here the CDR3 reads CSASGTRGDTEAFF. CDR3 bases: TGCAGTGCTAGTGGGACCAGGGGCGACACTGAAGCTTTCTTT.

This clonotype was seen at least ten times. The chain is built from TRBV12-3 or TRBV12-4 and TRBJ1-6, with D tentatively TRBD1 (5 bases). Trimming pared 6 bases from V and 7 bases from J, leaving 13 bases between. There are 14 residues in the CDR3. This CDR3 reads CASRRDGQNSPLHF. CDR3 nucleotides: TGTGCCAGCAGGAGGGACGGTCAGAATTCACCCCTCCACTTT.

This clonotype was detected only a few times. The chain couples TRBV9 to TRBJ1-2, with 8 bases aligning to TRBD1. This CDR3 comprises 18 residues. V lost 3 bases to trimming and J lost 0 bases; unmatched junction nucleotides: 13. Germline values: CDR1 SGDLS, CDR2 YYNGEE. The CDR3 DNA follows: TGTGCCAGCAGCGGAGGGGGGCGGCAGGGGGCGTCTAACTATGGCTACACCTTC. As protein: CASSGGGRQGASNYGYTF.

This clonotype came up many times. The genes are TRBV5-5 and TRBJ1-2; D remains unclear. The V gene lost 0 bases and the J gene lost 4 bases, with 13 bases spanning the gap. In germline, CDR1 is SGHKS, CDR2 YYEKEE (reference sequence). This CDR3 has 15 residues. CDR3 amino acids: CASSLVNTPTYGYTF. The CDR3 DNA sequence: TGTGCCAGCAGCTTGGTTAATACACCGACCTATGGCTACACCTTC.

Many counts were recorded for this clonotype. V usage is TRBV19 and J usage is TRBJ1-1, with D possibly TRBD1 on 6 matching bases. CDR3 length equals 15 residues. Germline CDR1 reads LNHDA; CDR2 reads SQIVND (reference sequence). V gave up 4 bases and J gave up 4 bases, with 16 bases separating them. The CDR3 region is CASSRPQGWSTEAFF. The CDR3 nucleotides read TGTGCCAGTAGTAGGCCACAGGGTTGGAGCACTGAAGCTTTCTTT.

Concerning this clonotype itself: Mismatch with germline at one junction end may stem from a read error. The chain couples TRBV2 to TRBJ2-6; possible D gene TRBD1, 5 bases. The CDR3 extends over 15 amino acids. The germline gives CDR1 SNHLY, CDR2 FYNNEI. The CDR3: CASNPRVSGADVLTF. CDR3 nucleotides: TGTGCCAGCAATCCTAGGGTCTCTGGGGCCGACGTCCTGACTTTC.

About this clonotype: A much bigger clone sits one base away, suggesting this may be a read error. In this CDR3 the conserved last residue, phenylalanine or tryptophan, is missing, so a read error is likely. This rearrangement joins TRBV19 to TRBJ2-1; 10 bases agree with TRBD2. CDR1 is LNHDA, CDR2 SQIVND, per germline (reference sequence). The CDR3 runs to 17 residues. J was trimmed by 0 bases and V by 2 bases; bases with no gene match: 4. The CDR3 sequence is CASSISSGRSSYNEQFS. CDR3 DNA: TGTGCCAGTAGTATAAGTAGCGGGAGGAGCTCCTACAATGAGCAGTTCTCC.

At least ten counts were recorded for this clonotype. This sequence joins TRBV11-2 and TRBJ2-7, with a tentative D call TRBD2 (5 bases). Germline-derived CDR1 and CDR2 are SGHAT and FQNNGV. The CDR3 runs 13 residues. The V gene lost 4 bases and the J gene lost 4 bases, with 11 bases spanning the gap. The DNA of the CDR3 is TGTGCCAGCAGCTCTAGCCCGGGATACGAGCAGTACTTC. Its translation: CASSSSPGYEQYF. Full variable domain (rest looked up from reference TRBV11-2 and TRBJ2-7): EAGVAQSPRYKIIEKRQSVAFWCNPISGHATLYWYQQILGQGPKLLIQFQNNGVVDDSQLPKDRFSAERLKGVDSTLKIQPAKLEDSAVYLCASSSSPGYEQYFGPGTRLTVT.

This clonotype has at least ten counts. The chain employs TRBV7-6 and TRBJ2-2, with a weak D call TRBD1 (6 bases). The CDR3 has 18 residues. Germline values: CDR1 SGHVS, CDR2 FNYEAQ. V lost 0 bases and J lost 0, with 14 bases in between. The CDR3 protein is CASSLAPGALANTGELFF. CDR3 DNA sequence: TGTGCCAGCAGCTTAGCGCCAGGGGCCCTCGCGAACACCGGGGAGCTGTTTTTT. Full variable domain (outside the CDR3, taken from reference TRBV7-6 and TRBJ2-2): GAGVSQSPRYKVTKRGQDVALRCDPISGHVSLYWYRQALGQGPEFLTYFNYEAQQDKSGLPNDRFSAERPEGSISTLTIQRTEQRDSAMYRCASSLAPGALANTGELFFGEGSRLTVL.

At least ten counts were recorded for this clonotype. The chain couples TRBV6-2 or TRBV6-3 to TRBJ2-5; possible D gene TRBD1, 5 bases. The CDR3 runs to 15 residues. Germline CDR1 reads MNHEY; CDR2 reads SVGEGT. Trimming removed 4 bases from V and 4 bases from J, with 16 bases in between. The CDR3 here is CASSFQGKARETQYF. For the CDR3, the DNA is TGTGCCAGCAGTTTCCAGGGAAAGGCGAGAGAGACCCAGTACTTC.

This clonotype has at least ten counts. The CDR3 protein is CSASGTEMNTEAFF. CDR3 sequence (DNA): TGCAGTGCTAGCGGGACAGAGATGAACACTGAAGCTTTCTTT. The chain joins TRBV20-1 to TRBJ1-1; 7 bases match TRBD1. The germline V gene encodes CDR1 DFQATT and CDR2 SNEGSKA (reference sequence). The J segment lost 0 bases and the V segment lost 3 bases, leaving 4 bases of the junction unmatched. This CDR3 has 14 residues.

To note about this clonotype: At one end, the junction sequence differs from germline, possibly due to a read error. The chain recombines TRBV7-6 with TRBJ1-4; tentatively, D is TRBD1 (5 bases). This CDR3 is 16 amino acids long. The germline V gene encodes CDR1 SGHVS and CDR2 FNYEAQ. DNA of the CDR3: TGTACCAGCAGCCGCGCGGGGAGGGGAACTAATGAAAAACTGTTTTTT. This sequence encodes CTSSRAGRGTNEKLFF.

This chain joins TRBV20-1 and TRBJ1-1; D gene uncertain. Trimming stripped 2 bases from V and 5 bases from J, with 9 bases between. Germline values: CDR1 DFQATT, CDR2 SNEGSKA (reference sequence). The CDR3 runs 12 residues. CDR3 residues: CSARQGATEAFF. The CDR3 DNA sequence: TGCAGTGCTAGACAAGGTGCGACTGAAGCTTTCTTT.

This clonotype appeared many times. This chain uses TRBV28 with TRBJ2-3; possible D gene TRBD2, 5 bases. Per germline, CDR1 MDHEN and CDR2 SYDVKM. The germline V and J ends were trimmed by 5 bases and 5 bases, with 5 bases remaining between them. The CDR3 sequence is 11 residues long. This CDR3 reads CASSSGDTQYF. The CDR3 nucleotides read TGTGCCAGCAGTAGCGGAGATACGCAGTATTTT.

Of note for this clonotype: Its ends do not fully match the called genes, so a read error is possible. This chain uses TRBV6-5 with TRBJ1-5; possible D gene TRBD1, 5 bases. Germline V gives CDR1 MNHEY, CDR2 SVGAGI. The CDR3 spans 17 residues. The CDR3 nucleotides are TGTGCCGGCAGTGGGGACCGAGAAGGAGGGGTTAACCAGCCCCAGCATTTT. Translation: CAGSGDREGGVNQPQHF.

Ten or more counts support this clonotype. A much larger clone sits a single nucleotide away, making a read error possible. Since the CDR3 does not end with the conserved phenylalanine or tryptophan, this likely comes from a read error. The V call is TRBV2, the J call TRBJ1-2; D not certain. CDR1 and CDR2 from the germline V gene are SNHLY and FYNNEI. This CDR3 comprises 10 residues. Trimming removed 6 bases from V and 9 bases from J, with 8 bases in between. The CDR3 DNA is TGTGCCAGCAGGAACAGACGCTACACCATC. Protein sequence: CASRNRRYTI.

V usage is TRBV5-1 and J usage is TRBJ2-6; 12 bases agree with TRBD1. The CDR3 is made up of 17 amino acids. V was clipped by 4 bases and J by 4 bases; unmatched bases: 6. Per germline, CDR1 SGHRS and CDR2 YFSETQ. The CDR3 DNA follows: TGCGCCAGCAGCGCGGGACAGGGGGCGGGAGGGGCCAACGTCCTGACTTTC. Protein product: CASSAGQGAGGANVLTF.

This clonotype was observed a handful of times. The gene calls are TRBV9 and TRBJ2-1; perhaps D is TRBD1 or TRBD2 (5 bases each). The germline gives CDR1 SGDLS, CDR2 YYNGEE. CDR3 length: 14 residues. Trimming left V 0 bases short and J 8 bases short, with 12 bases between. The CDR3 reads CASSVGGSAHEQFF. The CDR3 DNA reads TGTGCCAGCAGCGTAGGGGGGAGTGCCCATGAGCAGTTCTTC.

Regarding this clonotype: At one boundary the junction diverges from the germline segment, which might be a read error. The V gene is TRBV5-8, the J gene TRBJ2-1, with D tentatively TRBD2 (6 bases). CDR3 size: 14 residues. Looked up from germline, CDR1 is SGHTS and CDR2 is YDEGEE. CDR3: CASSPRGSEYEQSF. DNA for the CDR3: TGTGCCAGCAGCCCCCGGGGGTCGGAATACGAGCAGTCCTTC.

The rearrangement links TRBV4-1 to TRBJ1-2, with D possibly TRBD1 on 6 matching bases. The CDR3 spans 11 residues. The germline gives CDR1 MGHRA, CDR2 YSYEKL. V lost 6 bases, J lost 10 bases, and 12 bases lay in between. The CDR3 reads CASREQGDYTF. CDR3 sequence (DNA): TGCGCCAGCAGAGAACAGGGCGACTACACCTTC.

This clonotype was recorded at least ten times. The chain is built from TRBV7-2 and TRBJ2-2; the match to TRBD1 covers 9 bases. CDR1 and CDR2 from the germline V gene are SGHTA and FQGNSA. Trimming removed 2 bases from V and 2 bases from J; junction bases left unmatched: 12. The CDR3 contains 19 residues. CDR3 in DNA: TGTGCCAGCAGCTTAAGGCCGCAAGGGACAGGGTTAAACACCGGGGAGCTGTTTTTT. Its translation is CASSLRPQGTGLNTGELFF.

Comments on this clonotype: At one end, the junction sequence differs from germline, possibly due to a read error. V usage is TRBV20-1 and J usage is TRBJ1-2; weak D call: TRBD1 (5 bases). The CDR3 has 13 residues. CDR1 and CDR2 (germline): DFQATT, SNEGSKA (reference sequence). This chain's CDR3 is CSARKQGAYGCTF. For the CDR3, the DNA is TGCAGTGCTAGGAAGCAGGGTGCCTATGGCTGCACCTTC.

There are many counts of this clonotype. This chain joins TRBV6-2 or TRBV6-3 and TRBJ2-1; 14 nucleotides match TRBD2. The CDR3 totals 14 residues. Germline trimming cut 6 bases from V and 7 bases from J; bases unmatched to any gene: 2. CDR1 and CDR2 from the germline V gene are MNHEY and SVGEGT. CDR3 DNA sequence: TGTGCCAGCAGCGGGACTAGCGGGAGAAATGAGCAGTTCTTC. Translation: CASSGTSGRNEQFF.

V and J are TRBV6-2 or TRBV6-3 and TRBJ2-1; TRBD1 aligns across 8 bases. Germline assignment: CDR1 MNHEY and CDR2 SVGEGT. V lost 6 bases and J lost 15; bases outside the gene matches: 10. This CDR3 is 12 amino acids long. This CDR3 reads CASRTGAGLRFF. The CDR3 region has the DNA TGTGCCAGCAGGACAGGGGCAGGGCTTCGGTTCTTC.

This clonotype was observed at least ten times. The chain has TRBV10-1 and TRBJ1-2; D is unclear. Trimming pared 2 bases from V and 5 bases from J, leaving 9 bases between. The CDR3 is made up of 13 amino acids. Germline V CDR1 and CDR2: WNHNN, SYGVQD (reference sequence). CDR3 DNA sequence: TGCGCCAGCAGTGAGAACACTCTGTATGGCTACACCTTC. Protein sequence: CASSENTLYGYTF.

This clonotype was seen many times. The rearrangement links TRBV18 to TRBJ2-3; D remains unclear. The CDR3 length is 15 residues. The V and J ends lost 4 bases and 2 bases respectively, with 13 bases between them. Germline V CDR1 and CDR2: KGHSH, LQKENI. CDR3 amino acids: CASSRPESNTDTQYF. DNA for the CDR3: TGTGCCAGCTCACGACCAGAAAGTAACACAGATACGCAGTATTTT. The full variable domain, in which reference TRBV18 and TRBJ2-3 provide the parts outside the CDR3, is NAGVMQNPRHLVRRRGQEARLRCSPMKGHSHVYWYRQLPEEGLKFMVYLQKENIIDESGMPKERFSAEFPKEGPSILRIQQVVRGDSAAYFCASSRPESNTDTQYFGPGTRLTVL.

The CDR3 here is CASTAAGVGETQYF. Written as DNA, the CDR3 is TGTGCCAGCACCGCAGCGGGAGTTGGAGAGACCCAGTACTTC. The chain links TRBV6-1 to TRBJ2-5, with TRBD2 matching 8 bases. Looked up from germline, CDR1 is MNHNS and CDR2 is SASEGT. Trimming took 7 bases from V and 4 from J; bases not matched to a gene: 8. The CDR3 extends over 14 amino acids.